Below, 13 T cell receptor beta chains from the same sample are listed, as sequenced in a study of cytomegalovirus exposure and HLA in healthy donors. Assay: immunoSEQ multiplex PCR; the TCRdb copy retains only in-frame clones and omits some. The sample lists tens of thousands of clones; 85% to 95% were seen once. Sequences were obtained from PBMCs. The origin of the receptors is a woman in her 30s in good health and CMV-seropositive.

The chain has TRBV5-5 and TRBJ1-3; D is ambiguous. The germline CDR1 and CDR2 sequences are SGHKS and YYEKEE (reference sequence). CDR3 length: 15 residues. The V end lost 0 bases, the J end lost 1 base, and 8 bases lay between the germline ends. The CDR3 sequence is CASSLAVLSGNTIYF. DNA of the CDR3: TGTGCCAGCAGCTTGGCCGTATTGTCTGGAAACACCATATATTTT.

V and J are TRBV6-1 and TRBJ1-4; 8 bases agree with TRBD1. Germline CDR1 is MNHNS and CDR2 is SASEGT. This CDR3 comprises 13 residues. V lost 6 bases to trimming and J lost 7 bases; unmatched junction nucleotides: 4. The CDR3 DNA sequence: TGTGCCAGCAGAACAGGGGGAGGTGAAAAACTGTTTTTT. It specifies CASRTGGGEKLFF.

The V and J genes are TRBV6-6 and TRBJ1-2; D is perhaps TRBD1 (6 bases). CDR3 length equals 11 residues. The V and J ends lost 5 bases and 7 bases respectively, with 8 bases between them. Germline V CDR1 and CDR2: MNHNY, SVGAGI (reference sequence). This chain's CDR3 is CASSNRVGYTF. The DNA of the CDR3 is TGTGCCAGCAGTAACAGGGTTGGCTACACCTTC.

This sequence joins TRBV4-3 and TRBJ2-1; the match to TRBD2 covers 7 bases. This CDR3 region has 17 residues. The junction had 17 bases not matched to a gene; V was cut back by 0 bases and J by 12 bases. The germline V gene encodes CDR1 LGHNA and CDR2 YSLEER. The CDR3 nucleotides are TGCGCCAGCAGCCAAGAGAGTATGGGGCTAGCGGCACGGGGGCAGTTCTTC. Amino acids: CASSQESMGLAARGQFF.

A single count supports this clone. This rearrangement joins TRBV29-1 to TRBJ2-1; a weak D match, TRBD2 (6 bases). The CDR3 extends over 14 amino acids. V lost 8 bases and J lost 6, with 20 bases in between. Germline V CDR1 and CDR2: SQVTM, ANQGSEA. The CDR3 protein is CSTDRDSGTNEQFF. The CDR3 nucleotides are TGCAGCACCGACCGGGACTCAGGAACCAATGAGCAGTTCTTC.

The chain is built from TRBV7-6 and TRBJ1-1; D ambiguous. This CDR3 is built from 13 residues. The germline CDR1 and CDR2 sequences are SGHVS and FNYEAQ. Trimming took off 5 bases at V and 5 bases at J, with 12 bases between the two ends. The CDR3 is CASSRYENTEAFF. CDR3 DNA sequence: TGTGCCAGCAGCCGCTACGAAAATACTGAAGCTTTCTTT. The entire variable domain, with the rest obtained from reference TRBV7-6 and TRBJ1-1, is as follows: GAGVSQSPRYKVTKRGQDVALRCDPISGHVSLYWYRQALGQGPEFLTYFNYEAQQDKSGLPNDRFSAERPEGSISTLTIQRTEQRDSAMYRCASSRYENTEAFFGQGTRLTVV.

This chain's CDR3 is CASSRSHYEQYF. CDR3 bases: TGTGCCAGCAGTCGGTCCCACTACGAGCAGTACTTC. J is TRBJ2-7 and V is TRBV2; D call uncertain. The CDR3 has 12 amino acids. Trimming left V 5 bases short and J 3 bases short, with 8 bases between. Looked up from germline, CDR1 is SNHLY and CDR2 is FYNNEI.

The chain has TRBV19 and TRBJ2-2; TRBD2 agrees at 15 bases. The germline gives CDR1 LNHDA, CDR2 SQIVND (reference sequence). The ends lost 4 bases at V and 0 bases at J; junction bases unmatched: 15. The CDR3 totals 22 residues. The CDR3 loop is CASSTEPGLAGGPPSNTGELFF. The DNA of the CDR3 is TGTGCCAGTAGTACAGAACCGGGACTAGCGGGAGGCCCACCCTCGAACACCGGGGAGCTGTTTTTT.

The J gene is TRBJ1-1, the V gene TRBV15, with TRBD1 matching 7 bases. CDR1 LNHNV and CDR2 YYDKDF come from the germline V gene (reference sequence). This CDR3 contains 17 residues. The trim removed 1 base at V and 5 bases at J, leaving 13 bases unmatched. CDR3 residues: CATSRATGVTRETEAFF. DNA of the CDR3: TGTGCCACCAGCAGAGCCACAGGGGTAACGCGTGAGACTGAAGCTTTCTTT.

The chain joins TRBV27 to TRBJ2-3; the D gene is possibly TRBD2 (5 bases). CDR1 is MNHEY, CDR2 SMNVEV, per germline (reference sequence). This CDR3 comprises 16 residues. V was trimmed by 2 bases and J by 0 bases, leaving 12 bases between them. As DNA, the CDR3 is TGTGCCAGCAGTTTAGGGCGGGCCCCAAGCACAGATACGCAGTATTTT. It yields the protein CASSLGRAPSTDTQYF.

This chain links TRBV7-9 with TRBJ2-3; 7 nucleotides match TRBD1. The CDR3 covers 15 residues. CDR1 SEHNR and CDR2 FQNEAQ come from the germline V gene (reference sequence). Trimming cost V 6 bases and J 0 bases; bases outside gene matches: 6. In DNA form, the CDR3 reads TGTGCCAGCAGATTCGGGACAGAAAGCACAGATACGCAGTATTTT. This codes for CASRFGTESTDTQYF.

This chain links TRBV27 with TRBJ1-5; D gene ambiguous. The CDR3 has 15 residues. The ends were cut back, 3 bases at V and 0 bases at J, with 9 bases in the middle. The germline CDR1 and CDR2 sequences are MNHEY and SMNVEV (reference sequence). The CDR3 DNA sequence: TGTGCCAGCAGTTTTATAGGAGGTAGCAATCAGCCCCAGCATTTT. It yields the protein CASSFIGGSNQPQHF.

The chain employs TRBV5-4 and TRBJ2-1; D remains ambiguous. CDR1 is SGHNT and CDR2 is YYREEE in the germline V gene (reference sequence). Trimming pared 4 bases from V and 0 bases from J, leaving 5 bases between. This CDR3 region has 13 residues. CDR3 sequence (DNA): TGTGCCAGCAGCCTCAGCTCCTACAATGAGCAGTTCTTC. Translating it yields CASSLSSYNEQFF. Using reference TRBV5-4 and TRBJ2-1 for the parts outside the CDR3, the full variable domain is ETGVTQSPTHLIKTRGQQVTLRCSSQSGHNTVSWYQQALGQGPQFIFQYYREEENGRGNFPPRFSGLQFPNYSSELNVNALELDDSALYLCASSLSSYNEQFFGPGTRLTVL.